This paragraph covers one T cell receptor (beta chain) sequence. Its target is not known. The record originates from a study of T cell repertoires in cytomegalovirus infection. For the study at large: CMV epitopes used comprised recently identified HLA-C-restricted ones and well-studied HLA-B-restricted ones. Carrying CMV and the relevant HLA type showed in public TCR beta signatures. Study findings and constraints: Dominating the ex vivo response were TCR beta clonotypes that were CMV-specific and HLA-C-restricted. Carriage of CMV together with the relevant HLA was identifiable through cumulative public TCR beta family frequency.

One entry per CDR3 protein, called by TCRdb with MiXCR from the reads. The sample carries roughly 990,000 distinct CDR3 sequences, about a third recorded once. Germline V gene lookup returns CDR1 MGHRA and CDR2 YSYEKL. With 4 bases removed from V and 3 bases from J, the gap between germline ends came to 18 bases. The length of the CDR3 is 16 residues. The receptor was isolated from a human donor in good health (CMV status not recorded). Some clones in this sample may be carry-over from other donors' samples. The chain uses TRBV4-1 and TRBJ1-2; D is unresolved. The starting material was cultured CD8+ T cells from PBMCs, obtained from culture after CMV antigen stimulation. The CDR3 DNA reads as TGCGCCAGCAGCCTTACGCGACGGCATGGGGACTATGGCTACACCTTC. It encodes CASSLTRRHGDYGYTF.